One and the same sample provided the 10 T cell receptor beta chains below, sequenced in a study of Ad26.COV2.S vaccination and SARS-CoV-2 variants (dated by TCRdb to the early 2020s). Taken with the paper, the label for treatment or condition translates to: roughly 18 received Ad26.COV2.S at low or high dose, single or two shots; a few received placebo; per-sample allocation not given. Repertoires of vaccine and placebo recipients were sequenced from samples taken on day 63 after the first injection. Libraries were made using the immunoSEQ multiplex PCR assay. TCRdb carries this immuneACCESS record with in-frame sequences only. Its versions omit some clonotypes, under half of them owing to an unresolved V gene in the studies checked, with the rest unexplained. The sample table shows roughly 400,000 clones, and roughly 87% are seen once. The top ten clonotypes cover about 4.5% of the sample. The sample was peripheral blood, taken in a trial of Ad26.COV2.S vaccine versus placebo. These receptors were obtained from a person aged 18-60 years who received the Ad26.COV2.S COVID-19 vaccine or a placebo.

The chain uses TRBV28 and TRBJ2-7; the match to TRBD2 covers 10 bases. CDR1 MDHEN and CDR2 SYDVKM come from the germline V gene. The CDR3 has 16 residues. J was trimmed by 5 bases and V by 3 bases; bases with no gene match: 10. The CDR3 DNA reads as TGTGCCAGCAGTTTCCGGCTAGCGGGAGCCCAGCACGAGCAGTACTTC. Its protein is CASSFRLAGAQHEQYF.

The V gene is TRBV27, the J gene TRBJ1-5, with a weak D call TRBD1 (5 bases). Germline V gene data show CDR1 as MNHEY and CDR2 as SMNVEV (reference sequence). The length of the CDR3 is 14 residues. V was clipped by 4 bases and J by 4 bases, with 11 bases between them. The CDR3, as DNA: TGTGCCAGCAGTTATGGGACCGCTAATCAGCCCCAGCATTTT. It yields the protein CASSYGTANQPQHF.

The chain employs TRBV5-4 and TRBJ2-3, with 7 positions matching TRBD1. V lost 6 bases to trimming and J lost 3 bases; unmatched junction nucleotides: 7. The CDR3 loop spans 14 amino acids. Germline V gene sequence: CDR1 SGHNT, CDR2 YYREEE (reference sequence). The CDR3 DNA follows: TGTGCCAGCAAGGGGGACAGAGCAACAGATACGCAGTATTTT. Amino acid sequence: CASKGDRATDTQYF. Using reference TRBV5-4 and TRBJ2-3 for the parts outside the CDR3, the full variable domain is ETGVTQSPTHLIKTRGQQVTLRCSSQSGHNTVSWYQQALGQGPQFIFQYYREEENGRGNFPPRFSGLQFPNYSSELNVNALELDDSALYLCASKGDRATDTQYFGPGTRLTVL.

The rearrangement links TRBV5-5 to TRBJ2-1; 7 bases are shared with TRBD1. The CDR3 has 14 residues. V shed 4 bases and J 5 bases; nucleotides not matched to a gene: 6. CDR1 is SGHKS and CDR2 is YYEKEE in the germline V gene (reference sequence). The CDR3 DNA sequence: TGTGCCAGCAGCCAAGGACAGGCCGACAATGAGCAGTTCTTC. It translates to CASSQGQADNEQFF.

The chain employs TRBV19 and TRBJ2-7; 9 bases agree with TRBD1. The CDR3 runs 15 residues. V shed 5 bases and J 2 bases; nucleotides not matched to a gene: 7. Per the germline V gene, CDR1 is LNHDA and CDR2 is SQIVND (reference sequence). CDR3 loop: CASSASGTGTYEQYF. The CDR3, as DNA: TGTGCCAGTAGTGCGTCCGGGACAGGGACCTACGAGCAGTACTTC.

The chain uses TRBV7-2 and TRBJ1-2; weak D call: TRBD1 (5 bases). This CDR3 is built from 14 residues. CDR1 and CDR2 from the germline V gene are SGHTA and FQGNSA. V lost 5 bases and J lost 1, with 11 bases in between. The CDR3 here is CASSQGRINYGYTF. The CDR3 DNA sequence: TGTGCCAGCAGCCAGGGACGGATTAACTATGGCTACACCTTC.

The rearrangement links TRBV10-3 to TRBJ2-1, with 8 bases that match TRBD2. Germline V gene sequence: CDR1 ENHRY, CDR2 SYGVKD. The CDR3 loop spans 16 amino acids. V trimming: 2 bases; J trimming: 0 bases; junction bases outside the gene matches: 3. The CDR3 DNA sequence: TGTGCCATCAGTGAGACTAGCGGTTACTCCTACAATGAGCAGTTCTTC. The encoded protein is CAISETSGYSYNEQFF.

The CDR3 region is CASSLGTSQPSYEQYF. In DNA form, the CDR3 reads TGTGCCAGCAGCTTAGGGACTAGCCAGCCCTCCTACGAGCAGTACTTC. The V and J genes are TRBV7-2 and TRBJ2-7; TRBD2 aligns across 8 bases. The CDR3 runs to 16 residues. The germline CDR1 and CDR2 sequences are SGHTA and FQGNSA. V lost 1 base and J lost 0; bases outside the gene matches: 5.

J is TRBJ1-1 and V is TRBV5-1, with 7 bases matching TRBD1. CDR3 length: 16 amino acids. Germline trimming cut 3 bases from V and 0 bases from J; bases unmatched to any gene: 8. In germline, CDR1 is SGHRS, CDR2 YFSETQ. The CDR3 reads CASSSLQGRVNTEAFF. The CDR3 DNA reads TGCGCCAGCAGCTCCCTACAGGGGAGGGTGAACACTGAAGCTTTCTTT.

The chain employs TRBV5-4 and TRBJ2-7, with 7 nucleotides matching TRBD2. V shed 0 bases and J 3 bases; nucleotides not matched to a gene: 3. Germline values: CDR1 SGHNT, CDR2 YYREEE (reference sequence). This CDR3 spans 14 amino acids. CDR3 DNA: TGTGCCAGCAGCTTGGGCGGGAGTGTCTACGAGCAGTACTTC. Its protein product is CASSLGGSVYEQYF.